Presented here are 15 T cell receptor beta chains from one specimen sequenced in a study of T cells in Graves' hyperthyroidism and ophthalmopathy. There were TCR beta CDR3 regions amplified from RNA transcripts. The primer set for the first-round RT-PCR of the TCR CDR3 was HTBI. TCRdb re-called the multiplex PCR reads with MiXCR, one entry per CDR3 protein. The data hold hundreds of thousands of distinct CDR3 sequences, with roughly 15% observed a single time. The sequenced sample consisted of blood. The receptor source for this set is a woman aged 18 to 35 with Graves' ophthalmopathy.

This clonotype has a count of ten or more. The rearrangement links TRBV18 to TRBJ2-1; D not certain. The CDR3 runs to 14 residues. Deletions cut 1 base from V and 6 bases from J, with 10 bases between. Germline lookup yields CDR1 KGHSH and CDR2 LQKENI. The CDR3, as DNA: TGTGCCAGCTCACCACTAAAGGGTACCAATGAGCAGTTCTTC. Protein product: CASSPLKGTNEQFF. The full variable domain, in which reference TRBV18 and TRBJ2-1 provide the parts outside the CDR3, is NAGVMQNPRHLVRRRGQEARLRCSPMKGHSHVYWYRQLPEEGLKFMVYLQKENIIDESGMPKERFSAEFPKEGPSILRIQQVVRGDSAAYFCASSPLKGTNEQFFGPGTRLTVL.

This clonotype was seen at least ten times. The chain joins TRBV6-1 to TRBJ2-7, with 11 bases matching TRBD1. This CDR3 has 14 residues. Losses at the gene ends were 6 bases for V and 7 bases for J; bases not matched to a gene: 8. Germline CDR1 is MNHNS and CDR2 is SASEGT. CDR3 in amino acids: CASSDGQGAGEQYF. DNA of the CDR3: TGTGCCAGCAGCGATGGACAGGGGGCAGGGGAGCAGTACTTC.

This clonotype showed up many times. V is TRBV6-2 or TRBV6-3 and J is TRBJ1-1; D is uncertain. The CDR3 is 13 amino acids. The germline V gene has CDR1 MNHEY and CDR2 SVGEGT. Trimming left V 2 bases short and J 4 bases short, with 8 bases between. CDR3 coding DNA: TGTGCCAGCAGTTACGGGGTGCTCACTGAAGCTTTCTTT. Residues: CASSYGVLTEAFF.

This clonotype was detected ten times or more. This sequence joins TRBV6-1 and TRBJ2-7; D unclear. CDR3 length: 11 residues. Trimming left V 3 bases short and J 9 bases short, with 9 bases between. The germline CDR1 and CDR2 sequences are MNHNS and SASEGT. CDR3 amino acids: CASSDGLGQYF. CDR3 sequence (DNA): TGTGCCAGCAGTGACGGGCTCGGGCAGTACTTC.

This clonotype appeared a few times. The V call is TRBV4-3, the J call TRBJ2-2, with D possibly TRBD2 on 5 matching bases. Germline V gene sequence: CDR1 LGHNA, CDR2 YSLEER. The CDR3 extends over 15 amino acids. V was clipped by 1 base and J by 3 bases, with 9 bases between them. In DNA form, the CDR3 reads TGCGCCAGCAGCCAAGCGGGAACTTACACCGGGGAGCTGTTTTTT. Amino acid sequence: CASSQAGTYTGELFF.

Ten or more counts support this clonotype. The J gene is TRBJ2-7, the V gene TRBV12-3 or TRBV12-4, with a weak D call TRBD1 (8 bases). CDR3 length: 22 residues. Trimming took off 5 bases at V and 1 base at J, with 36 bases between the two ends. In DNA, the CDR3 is TGTGCCAGCAGTCCCCCCGACCATGGACAGGGAGGGCCTCGGCCAAGTTCCTACGAGCAGTACTTC. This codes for CASSPPDHGQGGPRPSSYEQYF.

In nucleotides, the CDR3 is TGTGCCAGCAGGGTCAGTTTTTATAGCAATCAGCCCCAGCATTTT. Protein: CASRVSFYSNQPQHF. This rearrangement joins TRBV6-1 to TRBJ1-5; D not certain. V was clipped by 6 bases and J by 0 bases, with 12 bases between them. The CDR3 totals 15 residues. Germline V gene lookup returns CDR1 MNHNS and CDR2 SASEGT.

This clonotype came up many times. This chain's CDR3 is CASSPHGQGRGSYEQYF. The CDR3 DNA is TGTGCCAGCAGTCCTCATGGACAGGGTAGGGGATCCTACGAGCAGTACTTC. V usage is TRBV6-1 and J usage is TRBJ2-7, with 8 bases lining up with TRBD1. Trimming at V came to 5 bases and at J to 1 base, leaving 13 bases not matched to a gene. The CDR3 is 17 residues long. Per the germline V gene, CDR1 is MNHNS and CDR2 is SASEGT.

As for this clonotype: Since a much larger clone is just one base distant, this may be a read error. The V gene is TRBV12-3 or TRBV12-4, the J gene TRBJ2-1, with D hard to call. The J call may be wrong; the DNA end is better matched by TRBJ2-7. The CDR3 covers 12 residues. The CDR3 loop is CASSRVWNEQYF. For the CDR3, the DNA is TGTGCCAGCAGCCGCGTTTGGAATGAGCAGTACTTC.

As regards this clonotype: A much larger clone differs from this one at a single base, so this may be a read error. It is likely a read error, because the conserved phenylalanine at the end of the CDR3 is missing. The CDR3 nucleotides read TGTGCCAGCAGCTTGTCCTTTAACTATGGCTACACCCTC. Translation: CASSLSFNYGYTL. The chain links TRBV6-4 to TRBJ1-2; D gene uncertain. Trimming cost V 6 bases and J 1 base, with 9 bases left between them. There are 13 residues in the CDR3. Germline loops: CDR1 MRHNA, CDR2 SNTAGT.

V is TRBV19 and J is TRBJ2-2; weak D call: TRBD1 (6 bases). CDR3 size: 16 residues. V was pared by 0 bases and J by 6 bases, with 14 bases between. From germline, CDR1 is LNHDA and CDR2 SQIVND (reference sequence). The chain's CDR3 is CASSIEAGEYPGELFF. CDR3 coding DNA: TGTGCCAGTAGTATAGAGGCAGGGGAGTATCCCGGGGAGCTGTTTTTT.

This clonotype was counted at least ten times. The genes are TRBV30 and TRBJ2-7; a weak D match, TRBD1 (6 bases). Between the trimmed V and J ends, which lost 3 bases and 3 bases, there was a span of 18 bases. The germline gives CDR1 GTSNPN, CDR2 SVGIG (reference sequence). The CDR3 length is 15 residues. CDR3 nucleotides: TGTGCCTGGAGAAGACCTGACAGGTATGGCTACGAGCAGTACTTC. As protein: CAWRRPDRYGYEQYF.

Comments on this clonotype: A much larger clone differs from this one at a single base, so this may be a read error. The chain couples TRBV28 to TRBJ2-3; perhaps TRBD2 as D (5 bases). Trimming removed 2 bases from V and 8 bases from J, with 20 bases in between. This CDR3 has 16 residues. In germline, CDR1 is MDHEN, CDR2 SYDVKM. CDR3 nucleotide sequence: TGTGCCAGCAGTTTACCCCGGTATGCCCCGGGAAGTACGCAGTATTTT. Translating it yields CASSLPRYAPGSTQYF.

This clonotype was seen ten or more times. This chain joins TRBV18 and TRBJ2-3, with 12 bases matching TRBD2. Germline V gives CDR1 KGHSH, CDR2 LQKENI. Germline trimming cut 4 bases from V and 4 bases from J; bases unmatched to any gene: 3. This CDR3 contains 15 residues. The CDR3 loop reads CASSHLAGGPDTQYF. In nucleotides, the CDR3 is TGTGCCAGCTCACACCTAGCGGGAGGGCCAGATACGCAGTATTTT.

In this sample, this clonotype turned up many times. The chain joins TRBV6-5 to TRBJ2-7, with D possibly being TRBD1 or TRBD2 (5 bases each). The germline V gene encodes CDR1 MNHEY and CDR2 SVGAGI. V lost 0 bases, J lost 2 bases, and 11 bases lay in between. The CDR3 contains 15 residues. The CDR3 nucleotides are TGTGCCAGCAGTTACTCCGGGACGGATACCTACGAGCAGTACTTC. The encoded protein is CASSYSGTDTYEQYF.